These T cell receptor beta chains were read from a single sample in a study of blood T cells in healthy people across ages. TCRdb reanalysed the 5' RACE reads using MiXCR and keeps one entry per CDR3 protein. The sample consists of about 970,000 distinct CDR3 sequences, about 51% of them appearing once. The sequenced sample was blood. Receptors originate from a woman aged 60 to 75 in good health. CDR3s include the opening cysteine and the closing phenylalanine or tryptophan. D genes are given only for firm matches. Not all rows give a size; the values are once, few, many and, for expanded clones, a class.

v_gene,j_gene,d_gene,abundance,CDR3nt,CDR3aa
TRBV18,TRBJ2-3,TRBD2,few,TGTGCCAGCTCACCAGCGCCTAGCGGGAGGCTCACAGATACGCAGTATTTT,CASSPAPSGRLTDTQYF
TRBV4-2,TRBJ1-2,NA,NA,TGTGCCAGCAGCCAAGGGGCGGGCTACACCTTC,CASSQGAGYTF
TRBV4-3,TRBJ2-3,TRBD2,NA,TGCGCCAGCAGCCAAGGGGGACTAGCGGGGACAGATACGCAGTATTTT,CASSQGGLAGTDTQYF
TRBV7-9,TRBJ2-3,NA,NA,TGTGCCAGCAGCTTAGGGAGTAGCGGCCGCACAGATACGCAGTATTTT,CASSLGSSGRTDTQYF
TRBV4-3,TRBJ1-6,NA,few,TGCGTCAGCAGCCAAGTTGGGATTTCACCCCTCCACTTT,CVSSQVGISPLHF
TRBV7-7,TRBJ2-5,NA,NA,TGTGCCAGCAGCTTAGTGGCGGGGCTGGTCAATGAGCAGTACTTC,CASSLVAGLVNEQYF
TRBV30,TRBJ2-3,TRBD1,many,TGTGCCTGGAGACCCGGGACAGGACGCGCTAGCACAGATACGCAGTATTTT,CAWRPGTGRASTDTQYF
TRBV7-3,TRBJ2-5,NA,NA,TGTGCCAGCAGCTTAACGAGCTCAGCCCAAGAGACCCAGTACTTC,CASSLTSSAQETQYF
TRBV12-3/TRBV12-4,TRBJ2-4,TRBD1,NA,TGCGCCAGCAGCATCGGACAGGGACCCAAAAACATTCAGTACTTC,CASSIGQGPKNIQYF
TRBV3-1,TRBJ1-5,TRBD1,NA,TGTGCCAGCAGCCAAGTGGCAGGGGGCGAGCCCCAGCATTTT,CASSQVAGGEPQHF
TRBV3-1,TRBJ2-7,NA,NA,TGTGCCAGCAGCCGTACCGGGACGAAATGCGAGCAGTACTTC,CASSRTGTKCEQYF
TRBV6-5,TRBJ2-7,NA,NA,TGTGCCAGCAGACTCGGCCGGTCAGGGGCCTACGAGCAGTACTTC,CASRLGRSGAYEQYF
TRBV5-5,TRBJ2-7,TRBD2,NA,TGTGCCAGCAGCTTGGTGGCGGGAGCGAGCGAGCAGTACTTC,CASSLVAGASEQYF
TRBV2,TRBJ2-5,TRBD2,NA,TGTGCCAGCCAGACTAGCGGGACTGGGGGGGAGACCCAGTACTTC,CASQTSGTGGETQYF
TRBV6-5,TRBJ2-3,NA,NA,TGTGCCAGCAGTTACCTATCTAAGCGGAGCACAGATACGCAGTATTTT,CASSYLSKRSTDTQYF
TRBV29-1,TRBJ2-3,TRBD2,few,TGCAGTGCTATAGCGGGAGGGGGCACAGATACGCAGTATTTT,CSAIAGGGTDTQYF
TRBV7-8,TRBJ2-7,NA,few,TGTGCCAGCAACCAGAGACATGGCCCCTACGAGCAGTACTTC,CASNQRHGPYEQYF
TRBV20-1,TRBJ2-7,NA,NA,TGCAGTGCTAGAGCGTCGTACAGCTCCTACGAGCAGTACTTC,CSARASYSSYEQYF
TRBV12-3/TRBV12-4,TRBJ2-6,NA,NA,TGTGCCAGCAGTCCTCCGGGACCCATGCCCCACTCTGGGGCCAACGTCCTGACTTTC,CASSPPGPMPHSGANVLTF
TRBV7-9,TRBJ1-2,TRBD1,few,TGTGCCAGCAGACCTTTAACAGGGGGCGGCTACACCTTC,CASRPLTGGGYTF
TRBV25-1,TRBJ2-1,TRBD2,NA,TGTGCCAGCAGTGCAGAGCGGGGACGGTACAATGAGCAGTTCTTC,CASSAERGRYNEQFF
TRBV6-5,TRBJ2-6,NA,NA,TGTGCCAGCAGTTACTTCCGCGGGTCAGGGGCCAACGTCCTGACTTTC,CASSYFRGSGANVLTF
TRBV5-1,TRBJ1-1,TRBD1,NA,TGCGCCAGCAGCTTCGGGGAGGGGGCCACTGAAGCTTTCTTT,CASSFGEGATEAFF
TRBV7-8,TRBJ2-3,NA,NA,TGTGCCAACAGCCTCTCGACAGAAACAGATACGCAGTATTTT,CANSLSTETDTQYF
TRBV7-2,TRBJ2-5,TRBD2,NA,TGTGCCAGCACCCGATCAGGGACTAGCGGAGAGACCCAGTACTTC,CASTRSGTSGETQYF
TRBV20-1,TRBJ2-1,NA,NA,TGCAGTGCCTATAGCGGAGGGAGCTCCTACAATGAGCAGTTCTTC,CSAYSGGSSYNEQFF
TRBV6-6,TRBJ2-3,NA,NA,TGTGCCAGCAAGGCTCAGGGAGCGTCAGATACGCAGTATTTT,CASKAQGASDTQYF
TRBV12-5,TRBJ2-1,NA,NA,TGTGCTAGTGGTTCTCATTATACCAGCTCCTACAATGAGCAGTTCTTC,CASGSHYTSSYNEQFF
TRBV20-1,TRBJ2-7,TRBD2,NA,TGCAGTACGGACGGACGGACTAGCGGAGCCTACGAGCAGTACTTC,CSTDGRTSGAYEQYF
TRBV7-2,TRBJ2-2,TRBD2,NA,TGTGCCAGCAGCCGGCGGGGGGGTATTAACACCGGGGAGCTGTTTTTT,CASSRRGGINTGELFF
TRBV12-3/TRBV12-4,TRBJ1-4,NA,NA,TGTGCCAGCAGTCCCTACCAGTCAACTAATGAAAAACTGTTTTTT,CASSPYQSTNEKLFF
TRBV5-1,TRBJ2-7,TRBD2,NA,TGCGCCAGCAGCTCTCAAGCGGGAGTGAGTGACGAGCAGTACTTC,CASSSQAGVSDEQYF
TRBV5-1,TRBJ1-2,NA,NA,TGCGCCAGCAGTCCGGCCGTTGGGGATGGCTACACCTTC,CASSPAVGDGYTF
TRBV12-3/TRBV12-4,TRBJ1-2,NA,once,TGTGCCAGCAGCACCGGGGGGGACTATGGCTACACCTTC,CASSTGGDYGYTF
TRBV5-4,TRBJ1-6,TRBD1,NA,TGTGCCAGCAGCATGGACAGGGACGTAGATTCACCCCTCCACTTT,CASSMDRDVDSPLHF
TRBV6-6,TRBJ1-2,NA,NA,TGTGCCAGCAGTTACGAGCCCTTGGACTATGGCTACACCTTC,CASSYEPLDYGYTF
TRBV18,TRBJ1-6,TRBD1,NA,TGTGCCAGCTCACGAAACCGGGACAGGGATTCACCCCTCCACTTT,CASSRNRDRDSPLHF
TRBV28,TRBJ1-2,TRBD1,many,TGTGCCAGCAGTTCAAGGATACCGGGACAGGGTTATGGCTACACCTTC,CASSSRIPGQGYGYTF
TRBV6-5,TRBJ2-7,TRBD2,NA,TGTGCCAGCAGCTACCGGTTTAGCGGGAGTGAGTCCTACGAGCAGTACTTC,CASSYRFSGSESYEQYF
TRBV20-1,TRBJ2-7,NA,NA,TGCAGCCTGTGGGTTAACTCCTACGAGCAGTACTTC,CSLWVNSYEQYF
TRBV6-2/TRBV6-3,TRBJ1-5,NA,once,TGTGCCAACCCCGGGACACCCGGGGCGAATCAGCCCCAGCATTTT,CANPGTPGANQPQHF
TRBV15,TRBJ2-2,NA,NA,TGTGCCACCAGCAGAGCCATTGAAAGCAACACCGGGGAGCTGTTTTTT,CATSRAIESNTGELFF
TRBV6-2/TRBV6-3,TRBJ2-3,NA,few,TGTGCCAGCTTGGGACACCTCACAGATACGCAGTATTTT,CASLGHLTDTQYF
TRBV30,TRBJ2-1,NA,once,TGTGCCTGGAGTGCAGGAAGACCCAAGGACGGAATGAATGAGCAGTTCTTC,CAWSAGRPKDGMNEQFF
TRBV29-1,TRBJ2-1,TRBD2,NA,TGCAGCGTTGAAGACCCCCTAGCGGAAGAATACAATGAGCAGTTCTTC,CSVEDPLAEEYNEQFF
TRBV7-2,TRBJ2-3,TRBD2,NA,TGTGCCAGCAGCGTAGCCGGGGGGAGCTACAATGATACGCAGTATTTT,CASSVAGGSYNDTQYF
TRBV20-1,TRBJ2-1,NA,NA,TGCAGTGCTAGAGACCTTTGGGAGACTAGGCATGAGCAGTTCTTC,CSARDLWETRHEQFF
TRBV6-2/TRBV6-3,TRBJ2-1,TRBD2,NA,TGTGCCAGCACCATAGCGGGAGGGCCTAGTGAGCAGTTCTTC,CASTIAGGPSEQFF
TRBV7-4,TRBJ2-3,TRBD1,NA,TGTGCCAGCAGTCAGGGGACAGTCGCTAGTCTCTATGAGCAGTACTTT,CASSQGTVASLYEQYF
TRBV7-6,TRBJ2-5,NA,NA,TGTGCCAGCAGCTCAAGACATATACAAGAGACCCAGTACTTC,CASSSRHIQETQYF
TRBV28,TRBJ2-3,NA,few,TGTGCCAGCAGAAGGATGACAGATACGCAGTATTTT,CASRRMTDTQYF
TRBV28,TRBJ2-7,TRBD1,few,TGTGCCAGCAAGCCCCCTGGGACAGGGGGCGCGAGGAGCGAGCAGTACTTC,CASKPPGTGGARSEQYF
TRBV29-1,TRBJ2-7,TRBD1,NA,TGCAGCGTTCGGACAGGGGGCATCAACGAGCAGTACTTC,CSVRTGGINEQYF
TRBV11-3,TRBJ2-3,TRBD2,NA,TGTGCCAGCAGCCCGGGGGGGAACACAGATACGCAGTATTTT,CASSPGGNTDTQYF
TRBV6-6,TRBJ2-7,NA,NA,TGTGCCAGCAGTGACAGGACGGGCTACGAGCAGTACTTC,CASSDRTGYEQYF
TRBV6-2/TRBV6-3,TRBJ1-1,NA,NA,TGTGCCAGCAGTTACTGGGTAAACACTGAAGCTTTCTTT,CASSYWVNTEAFF
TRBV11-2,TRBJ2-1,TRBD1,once,TGTGCCAGCGGACCGGGACAGGGGGCTGGTGAGCAGTTCTTC,CASGPGQGAGEQFF